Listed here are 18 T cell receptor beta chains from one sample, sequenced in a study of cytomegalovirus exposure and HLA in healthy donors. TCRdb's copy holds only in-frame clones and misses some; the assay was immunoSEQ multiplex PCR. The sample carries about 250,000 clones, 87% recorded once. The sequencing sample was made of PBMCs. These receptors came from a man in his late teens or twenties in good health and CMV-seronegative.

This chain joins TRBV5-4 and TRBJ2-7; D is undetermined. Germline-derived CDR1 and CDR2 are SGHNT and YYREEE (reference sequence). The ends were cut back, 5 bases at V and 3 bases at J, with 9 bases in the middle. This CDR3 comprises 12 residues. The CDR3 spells CASSASNYEQYF. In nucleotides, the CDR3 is TGTGCCAGCAGTGCCAGTAACTACGAGCAGTACTTC.

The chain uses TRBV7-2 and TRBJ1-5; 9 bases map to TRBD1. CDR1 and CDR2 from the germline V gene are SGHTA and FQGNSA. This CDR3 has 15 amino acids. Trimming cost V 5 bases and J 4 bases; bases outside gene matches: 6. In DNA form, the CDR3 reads TGTGCCAGCAGCGTAACTGGGACAGGGAATCAGCCCCAGCATTTT. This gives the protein CASSVTGTGNQPQHF.

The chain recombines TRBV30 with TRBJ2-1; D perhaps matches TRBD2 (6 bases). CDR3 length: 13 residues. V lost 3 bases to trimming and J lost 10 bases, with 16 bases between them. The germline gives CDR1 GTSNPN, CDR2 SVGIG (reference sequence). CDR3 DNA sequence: TGTGCCTGGAGCGGCAGACGGGAGTGGGAGCAGTTCTTC. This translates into CAWSGRREWEQFF.

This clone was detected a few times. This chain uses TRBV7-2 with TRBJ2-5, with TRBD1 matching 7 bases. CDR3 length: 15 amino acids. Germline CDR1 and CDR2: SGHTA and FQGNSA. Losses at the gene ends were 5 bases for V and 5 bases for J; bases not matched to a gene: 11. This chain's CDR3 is CASSIWTGHEETQYF. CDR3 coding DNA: TGTGCCAGCAGCATTTGGACAGGTCATGAGGAGACCCAGTACTTC.

The DNA for the CDR3 is TGTGCCAGCAGTTTATCAGCGGGTCAGACCCAGTACTTC. It specifies CASSLSAGQTQYF. The chain uses TRBV27 and TRBJ2-5; tentatively, D is TRBD2 (6 bases). CDR3 length: 13 residues. V dropped 0 bases and J dropped 6 bases, with 8 bases sitting between them. CDR1 is MNHEY, CDR2 SMNVEV, per germline (reference sequence).

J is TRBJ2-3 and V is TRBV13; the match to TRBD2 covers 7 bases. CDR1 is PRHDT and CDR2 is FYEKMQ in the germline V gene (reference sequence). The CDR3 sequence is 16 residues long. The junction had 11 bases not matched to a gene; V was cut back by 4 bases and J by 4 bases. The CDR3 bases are TGTGCCAGCAGCTCGACCCTCCGACTAGCCCCAGATACGCAGTATTTT. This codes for CASSSTLRLAPDTQYF.

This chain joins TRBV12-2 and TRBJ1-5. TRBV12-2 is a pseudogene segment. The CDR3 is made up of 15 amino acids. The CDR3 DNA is TGTGCAAGTCGCTTAAGGAGAGGCAGCAATCAGCCCCAGCATTTT. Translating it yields CASRLRRGSNQPQHF.

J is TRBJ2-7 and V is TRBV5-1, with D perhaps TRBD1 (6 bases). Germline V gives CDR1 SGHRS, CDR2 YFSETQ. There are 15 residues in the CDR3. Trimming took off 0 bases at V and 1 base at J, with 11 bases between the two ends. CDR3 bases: TGCGCCAGCAGCTTGGAACCGGGACAATCCTACGAGCAGTACTTC. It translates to CASSLEPGQSYEQYF. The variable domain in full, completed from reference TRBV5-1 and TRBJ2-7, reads KAGVTQTPRYLIKTRGQQVTLSCSPISGHRSVSWYQQTPGQGLQFLFEYFSETQRNKGNFPGRFSGRQFSNSRSEMNVSTLELGDSALYLCASSLEPGQSYEQYFGPGTRLTVT.

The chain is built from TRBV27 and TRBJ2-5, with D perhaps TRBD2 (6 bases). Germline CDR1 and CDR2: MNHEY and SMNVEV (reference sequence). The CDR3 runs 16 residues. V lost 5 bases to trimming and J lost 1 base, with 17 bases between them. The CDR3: CASSPGRPGPQETQYF. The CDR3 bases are TGTGCCAGCAGTCCCGGGAGACCGGGGCCCCAAGAGACCCAGTACTTC.

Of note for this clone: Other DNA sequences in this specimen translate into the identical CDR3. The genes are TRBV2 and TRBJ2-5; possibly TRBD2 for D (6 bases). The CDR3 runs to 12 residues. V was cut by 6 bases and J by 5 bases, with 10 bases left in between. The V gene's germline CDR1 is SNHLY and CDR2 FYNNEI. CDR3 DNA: TGTGCCAGCAGGCGGGGCCAGGAGACCCAGTACTTC. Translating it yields CASRRGQETQYF.

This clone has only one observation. This CDR3 reads CASSLRTSGSNEQFF. The CDR3 coding sequence is TGCGCCAGCAGCTTGAGGACTAGCGGGAGCAATGAGCAGTTCTTC. This chain connects TRBV5-1 to TRBJ2-1, with TRBD2 matching over 13 bases. The CDR3 runs 15 residues. Germline CDR1 SGHRS, CDR2 YFSETQ. Trimming took 1 base from V and 6 from J; bases not matched to a gene: 1.

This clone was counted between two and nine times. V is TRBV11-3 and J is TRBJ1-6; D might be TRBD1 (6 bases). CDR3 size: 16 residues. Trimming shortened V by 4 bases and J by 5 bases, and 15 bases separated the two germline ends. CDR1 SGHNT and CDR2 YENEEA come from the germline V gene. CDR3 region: CASSSLRGPDNSPLHF. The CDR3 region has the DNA TGTGCCAGCAGCTCCCTGCGGGGGCCCGATAATTCACCCCTCCACTTT.

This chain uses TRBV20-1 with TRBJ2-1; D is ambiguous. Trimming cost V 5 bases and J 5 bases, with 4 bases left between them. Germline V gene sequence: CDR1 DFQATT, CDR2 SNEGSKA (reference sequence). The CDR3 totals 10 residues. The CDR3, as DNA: TGCAGTGCTCCCAACAATGAGCAGTTCTTC. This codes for CSAPNNEQFF.

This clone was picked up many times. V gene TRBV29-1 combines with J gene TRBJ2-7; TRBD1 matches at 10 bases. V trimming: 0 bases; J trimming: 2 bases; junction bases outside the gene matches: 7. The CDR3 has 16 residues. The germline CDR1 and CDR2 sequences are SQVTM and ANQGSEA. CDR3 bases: TGCAGCGTTGAAGATCCCGGGACAGGGGTTACCTACGAGCAGTACTTC. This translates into CSVEDPGTGVTYEQYF.

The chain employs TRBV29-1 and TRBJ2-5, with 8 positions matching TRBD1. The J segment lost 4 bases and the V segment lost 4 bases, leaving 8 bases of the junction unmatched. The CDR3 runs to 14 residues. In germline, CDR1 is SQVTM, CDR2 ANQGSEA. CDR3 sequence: CSVVPGGLVETQYF. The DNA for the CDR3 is TGCAGCGTTGTCCCAGGGGGCCTGGTAGAGACCCAGTACTTC.

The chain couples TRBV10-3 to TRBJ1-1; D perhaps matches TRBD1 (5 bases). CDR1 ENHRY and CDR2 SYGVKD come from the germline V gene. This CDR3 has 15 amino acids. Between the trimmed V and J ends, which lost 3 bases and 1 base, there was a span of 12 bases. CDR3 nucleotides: TGTGCCATCAGTGAAACCGACAGACAGAACACTGAAGCTTTCTTT. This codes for CAISETDRQNTEAFF.

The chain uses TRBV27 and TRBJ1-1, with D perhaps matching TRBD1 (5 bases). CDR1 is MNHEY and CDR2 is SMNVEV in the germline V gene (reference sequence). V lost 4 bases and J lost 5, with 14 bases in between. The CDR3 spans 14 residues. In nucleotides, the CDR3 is TGTGCCAGCAGTTCGATCCTGGGGGGGACTGAAGCTTTCTTT. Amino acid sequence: CASSSILGGTEAFF.

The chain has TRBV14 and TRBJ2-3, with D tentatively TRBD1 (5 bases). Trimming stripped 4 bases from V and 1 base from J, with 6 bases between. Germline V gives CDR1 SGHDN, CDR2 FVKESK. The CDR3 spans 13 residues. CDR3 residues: CASSPQGTDTQYF. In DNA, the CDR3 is TGTGCCAGCAGCCCACAGGGCACAGATACGCAGTATTTT.